Following are 27 T cell receptor beta chains from one sample sequenced in a study of blood T cell repertoires in COVID-19. TCRdb's copy holds only in-frame clones and misses some; the assay was immunoSEQ multiplex PCR. The sample has 390,000 or so clones, 85% to 90% seen once. Input material: peripheral blood. These receptors were taken from a man between 18 and 35 years old with active or convalescent COVID-19.

The chain couples TRBV15 to TRBJ2-7, with D perhaps TRBD2 (5 bases). Trimming took off 6 bases at V and 1 base at J, with 16 bases between the two ends. CDR3 length: 15 residues. Germline assignment: CDR1 LNHNV and CDR2 YYDKDF (reference sequence). In DNA form, the CDR3 reads TGTGCCACCAGGGGAGCTGAGCCCTCTTCCTACGAGCAGTACTTC. It is translated as CATRGAEPSSYEQYF.

This clone occurred once. The CDR3 DNA follows: TGTGCCATCAGTGCGGGGGTCAACACTGAAGCTTTCTTT. It codes for CAISAGVNTEAFF. The chain carries TRBV10-3 and TRBJ1-1, with TRBD1 as a possible D gene (5 bases). V lost 4 bases and J 2 bases, leaving 8 bases between the germline ends. The length of the CDR3 is 13 residues. Germline CDR1 ENHRY, CDR2 SYGVKD.

This clone showed up just once. This chain links TRBV7-8 with TRBJ1-1; 7 bases fit TRBD1. The germline V gene encodes CDR1 SGHVS and CDR2 FQNEAQ. This CDR3 region has 16 residues. V lost 1 base, J lost 0 bases, and 5 bases stayed unmatched. The CDR3 protein is CASSLEMTGLNTEAFF. The CDR3 nucleotides are TGTGCCAGCAGCTTAGAAATGACAGGGCTGAACACTGAAGCTTTCTTT.

This clone was observed a few times. The V gene is TRBV18, the J gene TRBJ1-5, with a possible D match to TRBD1 (5 bases). Germline V gene data show CDR1 as KGHSH and CDR2 as LQKENI. The length of the CDR3 is 14 residues. The V end lost 5 bases, the J end lost 5 bases, and 13 bases lay between the germline ends. The CDR3 reads CASSSDSEYQPQHF. CDR3 DNA: TGTGCCAGCTCATCCGACAGTGAGTATCAGCCCCAGCATTTT.

This chain connects TRBV9 to TRBJ1-1; no reliable D call. V gave up 4 bases and J gave up 10 bases, with 11 bases separating them. Germline V lookup: CDR1 SGDLS, CDR2 YYNGEE. The CDR3 totals 11 residues. CDR3 bases: TGTGCCAGCAGCCGCGGGTTGGTAGCTTTCTTT. Its protein is CASSRGLVAFF.

The chain links TRBV28 to TRBJ1-2, with 8 positions matching TRBD1. CDR3 length equals 17 residues. Per the germline V gene, CDR1 is MDHEN and CDR2 is SYDVKM. V dropped 5 bases and J dropped 5; count of bases not matched to a gene: 16. CDR3 residues: CASSLQGVGPEKYGYTF. The CDR3 coding sequence is TGTGCCAGCAGTCTACAGGGGGTCGGGCCCGAAAAGTATGGCTACACCTTC.

CDR3 in amino acids: CASSHPGAGGLPEAFF. The CDR3 bases are TGCGCCAGCAGCCACCCCGGTGCAGGGGGCTTGCCTGAAGCTTTCTTT. The V call is TRBV4-1, the J call TRBJ1-1, with TRBD1 identical over 8 bases. CDR1 and CDR2 (germline): MGHRA, YSYEKL. V shed 3 bases, J shed 6 bases, and the junction held 12 bases outside the gene matches. The CDR3 extends over 16 amino acids.

The gene calls are TRBV18 and TRBJ2-3; 8 nucleotides line up with TRBD1. Germline CDR1 is KGHSH and CDR2 is LQKENI. There are 14 residues in the CDR3. The CDR3 DNA sequence: TGTGCGTACAGCAGGGGGCCTGCCCCAGATACGCAGTATTTT. Translated, it gives CAYSRGPAPDTQYF.

The chain uses TRBV24-1 and TRBJ2-5; 8 nucleotides match TRBD1. J was trimmed by 5 bases and V by 4 bases; bases with no gene match: 5. There are 14 residues in the CDR3. Germline V gives CDR1 KGHDR, CDR2 SFDVKD. The CDR3 loop is CATSDVRTGETQYF. The DNA of the CDR3 is TGTGCCACCAGTGACGTACGGACAGGGGAGACCCAGTACTTC.

J is TRBJ1-2 and V is TRBV18; a weak D match, TRBD1 (6 bases). Trimming took 5 bases from V and 3 from J, leaving 10 bases between them. Germline V gene data show CDR1 as KGHSH and CDR2 as LQKENI. CDR3 length equals 13 residues. CDR3 DNA: TGTGCCAGCTCATCCACAGGGTACTATGGCTACACCTTC. Amino acids: CASSSTGYYGYTF.

In nucleotides, the CDR3 is TGTGCCAGCAGCTTAACCAGCGGGAGAATTTACGAGCAGTACTTC. Translation gives CASSLTSGRIYEQYF. The rearrangement links TRBV7-3 to TRBJ2-7; 8 nucleotides match TRBD2. Germline V lookup: CDR1 SGHTA, CDR2 FQGTGA. The CDR3 loop spans 15 amino acids. V dropped 0 bases and J dropped 4; count of bases not matched to a gene: 5.

This chain links TRBV5-1 with TRBJ2-6, with D maybe TRBD2 (6 bases). The germline V gene encodes CDR1 SGHRS and CDR2 YFSETQ. The CDR3 covers 17 residues. V gave up 4 bases and J gave up 4 bases, with 18 bases separating them. The CDR3 coding sequence is TGCGCCAGCAGCGATGACTGGGGGAGGTTGGGGGCCAACGTCCTGACTTTC. It is translated as CASSDDWGRLGANVLTF.

The rearrangement uses TRBV10-3 and TRBJ1-2; a weak D match, TRBD1 (6 bases). Germline V lookup: CDR1 ENHRY, CDR2 SYGVKD. The CDR3 consists of 14 residues. Trimming pared 10 bases from V and 8 bases from J, leaving 23 bases between. CDR3 sequence reads: CATTFSQGTRGYTF. CDR3 bases: TGTGCCACGACTTTTTCCCAGGGGACAAGGGGCTACACCTTC.

The chain joins TRBV7-3 to TRBJ2-2; 9 bases match TRBD2. Germline CDR1 SGHTA, CDR2 FQGTGA. The junction had 8 bases not matched to a gene; V was cut back by 5 bases and J by 4 bases. The CDR3 is made up of 16 amino acids. The CDR3 nucleotides are TGTGCCAGCAGCCCACGGACTAGCGTACCCACCGGGGAGCTGTTTTTT. The encoded protein is CASSPRTSVPTGELFF. Full variable domain (rest looked up from reference TRBV7-3 and TRBJ2-2): GAGVSQTPSNKVTEKGKYVELRCDPISGHTALYWYRQSLGQGPEFLIYFQGTGAADDSGLPNDRFFAVRPEGSVSTLKIQRTERGDSAVYLCASSPRTSVPTGELFFGEGSRLTVL.

This rearrangement joins TRBV4-1 to TRBJ1-4; TRBD1 agrees at 9 bases. CDR1 is MGHRA, CDR2 YSYEKL, per germline. Losses at the gene ends were 4 bases for V and 5 bases for J; bases not matched to a gene: 5. CDR3 length: 15 residues. The CDR3 DNA sequence: TGCGCCAGCAGCCCGACCGGGACAGGGAATGAAAAACTGTTTTTT. Translated, it gives CASSPTGTGNEKLFF.

V and J are TRBV27 and TRBJ2-2; TRBD2 matches 7 bases. V trimming: 4 bases; J trimming: 7 bases; junction bases outside the gene matches: 3. This CDR3 region has 13 residues. The germline V gene has CDR1 MNHEY and CDR2 SMNVEV (reference sequence). The CDR3 loop reads CASSWGGNGELFF. The CDR3 nucleotides read TGTGCCAGCAGTTGGGGGGGGAACGGGGAGCTGTTTTTT.

The V and J genes are TRBV7-2 and TRBJ2-7; D is uncertain. V was trimmed by 4 bases and J by 2 bases, leaving 15 bases between them. Per germline, CDR1 SGHTA and CDR2 FQGNSA. The CDR3 runs 15 residues. The CDR3 loop is CASSSSTIPPYEQYF. As DNA, the CDR3 is TGTGCCAGCAGCTCTAGTACTATTCCCCCCTACGAGCAGTACTTC.

V gene TRBV7-6 combines with J gene TRBJ2-7; unclear D gene. With 3 bases removed from V and 2 bases from J, the gap between germline ends came to 8 bases. This CDR3 is 13 amino acids long. In germline, CDR1 is SGHVS, CDR2 FNYEAQ. This CDR3 is CASSLGRTYEQYF. The CDR3 coding sequence is TGTGCCAGCAGCTTGGGCAGAACCTACGAGCAGTACTTC.

The J gene is TRBJ1-2, the V gene TRBV19, with D possibly TRBD1 on 5 matching bases. The ends were cut back, 4 bases at V and 4 bases at J, with 10 bases in the middle. Germline assignment: CDR1 LNHDA and CDR2 SQIVND (reference sequence). The CDR3 length is 13 residues. In nucleotides, the CDR3 is TGTGCCAGTAGTACCGGGACTGTCTATGGCTACACCTTC. As protein: CASSTGTVYGYTF.

Comment on this clone: Germline and junction disagree at one end, which may indicate a read error. J is TRBJ2-6 and V is TRBV7-7; 8 bases fit TRBD2. CDR1 and CDR2 from the germline V gene are SSHAT and FNYEAQ (reference sequence). The CDR3 is 19 residues long. This CDR3 reads CASSPNLAGPASGANVLTF. In nucleotides, the CDR3 is TGTGCTAGCAGCCCCAACCTAGCGGGCCCCGCCTCTGGGGCCAACGTCCTGACTTTC.

The chain uses TRBV28 and TRBJ1-1, with D hard to call. Trimming pared 5 bases from V and 0 bases from J, leaving 16 bases between. CDR1 is MDHEN and CDR2 is SYDVKM in the germline V gene. There are 16 residues in the CDR3. The CDR3 region has the DNA TGTGCCAGCAGTCCCGTGGGAGATCTCATGAACACTGAAGCTTTCTTT. The encoded protein is CASSPVGDLMNTEAFF.

The chain uses TRBV11-2 and TRBJ1-1, with a weak D call TRBD1 (5 bases). Germline CDR1 SGHAT, CDR2 FQNNGV. The CDR3 has 12 residues. Trimming cost V 5 bases and J 9 bases, with 13 bases left between them. CDR3 amino acids: CASSRLDMQAFF. The DNA for the CDR3 is TGTGCCAGCAGCAGATTGGACATGCAAGCTTTCTTT.

This clone was seen only a few times. The genes are TRBV19 and TRBJ1-6; D is possibly TRBD1 (5 bases). The V and J ends lost 3 bases and 8 bases respectively, with 14 bases between them. CDR3 size: 15 residues. Germline lookup yields CDR1 LNHDA and CDR2 SQIVND (reference sequence). The CDR3 region is CASSIWAGKDSPLHF. CDR3 coding DNA: TGTGCCAGTAGTATTTGGGCAGGGAAGGATTCACCCCTCCACTTT.

The chain links TRBV4-1 to TRBJ2-7; a possible D gene is TRBD2 (6 bases). The germline gives CDR1 MGHRA, CDR2 YSYEKL. This CDR3 is built from 17 residues. V lost 1 base and J 0 bases, leaving 16 bases between the germline ends. This chain's CDR3 is CASSQAPAIGSSYEQYF. As DNA, the CDR3 is TGCGCCAGCAGCCAAGCCCCGGCAATCGGGAGCTCCTACGAGCAGTACTTC.

The V call is TRBV25-1, the J call TRBJ2-3; 9 bases map to TRBD2. Germline loops: CDR1 MGHDK, CDR2 SYGVNS. After removal of 6 bases from V and 3 bases from J, the junction contained 7 bases not matched to a gene. This CDR3 has 15 amino acids. CDR3 DNA sequence: TGTGCCAGCAGAAGAGCGGGGGGACTGACAGATACGCAGTATTTT. This translates into CASRRAGGLTDTQYF.

Only one count was recorded for this clone. The chain has TRBV11-3 and TRBJ2-5, with D possibly matching TRBD1 (6 bases). Trimming cost V 1 base and J 5 bases, with 20 bases left between them. In germline, CDR1 is SGHNT, CDR2 YENEEA. This CDR3 spans 17 amino acids. DNA of the CDR3: TGTGCCAGCAGCTTAGGACCACTACCAGGGGTGGGGGAGACCCAGTACTTC. Translation: CASSLGPLPGVGETQYF.

The rearrangement links TRBV21-1 to TRBJ1-1. TRBV21-1 is labeled a pseudogene. This CDR3 is built from 16 residues. The CDR3 coding sequence is TGTGCCAGCAGCAAAGCGCTTTCACCCACCGGGACTGAAGCTTTCTTT. Its protein product is CASSKALSPTGTEAFF.